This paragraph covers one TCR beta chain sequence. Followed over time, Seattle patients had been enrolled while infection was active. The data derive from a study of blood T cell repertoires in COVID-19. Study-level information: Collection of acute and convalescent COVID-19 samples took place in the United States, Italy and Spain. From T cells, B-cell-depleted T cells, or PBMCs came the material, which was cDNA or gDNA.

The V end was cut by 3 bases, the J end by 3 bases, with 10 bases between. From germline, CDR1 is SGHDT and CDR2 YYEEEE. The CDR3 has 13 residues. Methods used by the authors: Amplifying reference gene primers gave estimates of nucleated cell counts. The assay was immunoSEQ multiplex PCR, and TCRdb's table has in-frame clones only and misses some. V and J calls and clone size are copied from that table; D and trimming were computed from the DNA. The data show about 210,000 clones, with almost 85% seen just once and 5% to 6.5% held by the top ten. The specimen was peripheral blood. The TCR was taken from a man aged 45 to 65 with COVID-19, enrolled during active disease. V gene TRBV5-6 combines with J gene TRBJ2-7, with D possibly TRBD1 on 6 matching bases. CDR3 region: CASSWTALYEQYF. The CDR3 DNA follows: TGTGCCAGCAGCTGGACAGCTCTCTACGAGCAGTACTTC.